The present entry profiles one T cell receptor beta chain with its context. Its antigen is unknown. This sample was included in a study of T cells in localized non-small cell lung cancer. General study findings and limits: Tumor trailed uninvolved adjacent lung in T cell clonality, which peaked there. Adjacent lung held a median roughly 60 of the top 100 tumor clones. The study linked higher blood T cell density to longer overall survival.

Profiling relied on immunoSEQ multiplex PCR, and the TCRdb table lists in-frame clones only, not all of them. Among 30,000 to 40,000 clones listed, about 90% were seen once. The CDR3 is 15 amino acids. V was cut by 3 bases and J by 1 base, with 13 bases left in between. CDR1 is SGHAT and CDR2 is FQNNGV in the germline V gene. Sequenced material: peripheral blood, taken before any cancer treatment. This TCR was recovered from a man between 40 and 70 years old with stage I lung adenocarcinoma. The chain employs TRBV11-2 and TRBJ2-7; possibly TRBD1 or TRBD2 for D (5 bases each). The CDR3 reads CASSLGPGISYEQYF. Here the CDR3 DNA reads TGTGCCAGCAGCTTGGGACCGGGGATTTCCTACGAGCAGTACTTC. Full variable domain (outside the CDR3, taken from reference TRBV11-2 and TRBJ2-7): EAGVAQSPRYKIIEKRQSVAFWCNPISGHATLYWYQQILGQGPKLLIQFQNNGVVDDSQLPKDRFSAERLKGVDSTLKIQPAKLEDSAVYLCASSLGPGISYEQYFGPGTRLTVT.